This paragraph reports one T cell receptor beta chain. This CDR3 is also generated by other DNA sequences in the sample. In the original processing: Amplification of reference gene primers was used by the study to estimate nucleated cell counts. The method was immunoSEQ multiplex PCR; TCRdb's version includes in-frame clones alone and lacks a portion of them. The V and J calls and clone size come from that table; D and trimming were worked out from the DNA. The table includes 90,000 to 150,000 clones, roughly four fifths detected once. The data were obtained in a study of blood T cell repertoires in COVID-19. Across the study: COVID-19 samples, acute and convalescent, were from the United States, Italy and Spain.

The CDR3 runs to 12 residues. CDR1 is MNHNS and CDR2 is SASEGT in the germline V gene. Trimming took off 3 bases at V and 3 bases at J, with 4 bases between the two ends. The V and J genes are TRBV6-1 and TRBJ2-3, with unresolved D. The sequence came from a human donor in a cohort sampled during active COVID-19. The sample was peripheral blood. The CDR3 DNA follows: TGTGCCAGCAGTGACGGGACAGATACGCAGTATTTT. Translating gives CASSDGTDTQYF.